This T cell receptor (beta chain) was found in a study of cytomegalovirus exposure and HLA in healthy donors. Points from the study as a whole: The study had only CMV serostatus as immune exposure information.

Concerning this clone: Its specificity is not known.

The trim removed 3 bases at V and 4 bases at J, leaving 10 bases unmatched. The CDR3 is 18 residues long. The germline CDR1 and CDR2 sequences are SGHAT and FQDESV (reference sequence). Primers: 60 Vbeta forward and 13 Jbeta reverse. Profiled with immunoSEQ multiplex PCR; TCRdb holds only in-frame clones, not every one. Here the sample spans 150,000 to 200,000 clones, 85% being singletons. The clonotype was recovered from a man aged 18 to 30 in good health and CMV-seropositive. This rearrangement joins TRBV11-1 to TRBJ2-2, with 11 nucleotides matching TRBD1. What was sequenced was PBMCs. CDR3 sequence reads: CASSLRTGGAGATGELFF. Written as DNA, the CDR3 is TGTGCCAGCAGCTTGCGGACAGGGGGCGCGGGGGCCACCGGGGAGCTGTTTTTT.